This TCR beta chain was identified in a study of shared clonotypes between healthy human individuals. With V trimmed by 2 bases and J by 3 bases, 6 bases remained unmatched. CDR1 and CDR2 (germline): MDHEN, SYDVKM. The CDR3 is 15 residues long. The material for each subset, its genomic DNA, was split evenly across several immunoSEQ plates. Data came from immunoSEQ multiplex PCR; TCRdb stores just in-frame clones and leaves some out. The sample lists about 1.4 million clones; roughly 96% were seen once. The clonotype was recovered from a man aged 25 to 40 in good health. The sequencing input was naive CD4+ T cells sorted from blood. Subset here: CD45RA+ positively selected. The chain has TRBV28 and TRBJ2-7; 8 bases line up with TRBD2. DNA of the CDR3: TGTGCCAGCAGTTTAGGTGGACTAGCCGTCTACGAGCAGTACTTC. It codes for CASSLGGLAVYEQYF.